This T cell receptor beta chain was identified during a study of cytotoxic CD8 clonotypes in ibrutinib-treated CLL. Study in general: Patients: roughly twelve relapsed/refractory, roughly 15 treatment-naive, fewer than 18 IGHV unmutated. Recorded responses included about 25 partial and 2 complete; following median approximately six years, roughly 15 stayed remitted and 12 progressed.

Study outcomes and limitations: Sustained-remission patients were sampled at one set of times and progressing patients at different ones. Public clonotypes, an uncommon group, contracted or remained stable on treatment.

TCRdb keeps only in-frame clones here, not all; method: immunoSEQ multiplex PCR. This table holds about 84,000 clones, more than 70% found once. This clone was seen once. Its antigen is not identified. The sequence was collected from a human donor with chronic lymphocytic leukemia. Sample: PBMCs, taken before ibrutinib treatment.

The CDR3 protein is CASIRLHTQYF. DNA for the CDR3: TGTGCCAGCATTCGACTCCATACGCAGTATTTT. The chain joins TRBV27 to TRBJ2-3, with D unresolved. Germline-derived CDR1 and CDR2 are MNHEY and SMNVEV (reference sequence). There are 11 residues in the CDR3. Trimming pared 7 bases from V and 7 bases from J, leaving 9 bases between.